Following are 19 T cell receptor beta chains from one sample sequenced in a study of blood T cell repertoires in COVID-19. The table came from immunoSEQ multiplex PCR; TCRdb's copy has only in-frame clones and leaves some out. The data contain about 200,000 clones, approximately 81% of them singletons. The sequenced sample was PBMCs or T cells enriched from blood (not recorded which). These receptors all come from a man in his forties or fifties who had recovered from COVID-19.

V gene TRBV4-2 combines with J gene TRBJ2-4, with TRBD2 identical over 11 bases. The ends lost 3 bases at V and 2 bases at J; junction bases unmatched: 15. Germline-derived CDR1 and CDR2 are LGHNA and YNFKEQ. The CDR3 sequence is 20 residues long. In DNA form, the CDR3 reads TGTGCCAGCAGCCAGGAGGGAAGGCTAGCGGGAGGTGTGCCCAAAAACATTCAGTACTTC. This translates into CASSQEGRLAGGVPKNIQYF.

The CDR3 DNA reads as TGTGCCAGCTCACCACCCGGGACAGGGGGCGAGCAGTACTTC. It codes for CASSPPGTGGEQYF. The rearrangement joins TRBV18 to TRBJ2-7; 11 bases are shared with TRBD1. The CDR3 extends over 14 amino acids. Trimming at V came to 0 bases and at J to 6 bases, leaving 1 base not matched to a gene. In germline, CDR1 is KGHSH, CDR2 LQKENI.

The J gene is TRBJ1-5, the V gene TRBV28; 7 nucleotides line up with TRBD1. CDR1 is MDHEN, CDR2 SYDVKM, per germline. The CDR3 is made up of 18 amino acids. The V segment lost 5 bases and the J segment 3 bases; nucleotides outside the gene matches: 16. In DNA, the CDR3 is TGTGCCAGCAGTGCAAACCTTCATAGACAGGGTAACAATCAGCCCCAGCATTTT. Translating gives CASSANLHRQGNNQPQHF.

The rearrangement links TRBV30 to TRBJ1-5; tentatively, D is TRBD1 (5 bases). The CDR3 totals 14 residues. V dropped 0 bases and J dropped 5 bases, with 11 bases sitting between them. Germline V gene lookup returns CDR1 GTSNPN and CDR2 SVGIG (reference sequence). CDR3 sequence reads: CAWSVTETDQPQHF. The CDR3 nucleotides read TGTGCCTGGAGTGTAACCGAGACAGATCAGCCCCAGCATTTT.

The chain joins TRBV3-1 (or the pseudogene TRBV3-2) to TRBJ2-5, with D possibly TRBD2 on 5 matching bases. In germline, CDR1 is LGHDT, CDR2 YNNKEL (reference sequence). The CDR3 has 16 amino acids. V dropped 4 bases and J dropped 0 bases, with 15 bases sitting between them. CDR3 sequence (DNA): TGTGCCAGCAGCCCGTCCGGAGACTACCACCAAGAGACCCAGTACTTC. The encoded protein is CASSPSGDYHQETQYF.

V is TRBV19 and J is TRBJ2-4; 7 bases are a match to TRBD1. Trimming removed 9 bases from V and 3 bases from J; junction bases left unmatched: 8. The CDR3 has 14 residues. Germline CDR1 is LNHDA and CDR2 is SQIVND (reference sequence). As DNA, the CDR3 is TGTGCCAGCAGTGACAGGGTGGACAAAAACATTCAGTACTTC. Translated, it gives CASSDRVDKNIQYF.

This clone was counted between two and nine times. CDR3 nucleotide sequence: TGTGCCAGCAGTTATGGGGCCTCGGACTATGGCTACACCTTC. This sequence encodes CASSYGASDYGYTF. J is TRBJ1-2 and V is TRBV28; maybe TRBD1 (5 bases). CDR1 and CDR2 from the germline V gene are MDHEN and SYDVKM. This CDR3 contains 14 residues. With 4 bases removed from V and 3 bases from J, the gap between germline ends came to 12 bases.

The chain uses TRBV19 and TRBJ1-2; 9 bases line up with TRBD1. This CDR3 is built from 14 residues. The ends lost 5 bases at V and 4 bases at J; junction bases unmatched: 5. CDR1 is LNHDA and CDR2 is SQIVND in the germline V gene (reference sequence). The CDR3 protein is CASSPDRGGYGYTF. The DNA for the CDR3 is TGTGCCAGTAGTCCGGACAGGGGAGGCTATGGCTACACCTTC.

This chain uses TRBV9 with TRBJ1-6; tentatively, D is TRBD1 (5 bases). V lost 3 bases, J lost 0 bases, and 10 bases lay in between. Germline V gene data show CDR1 as SGDLS and CDR2 as YYNGEE. The CDR3 runs to 16 residues. CDR3 nucleotide sequence: TGTGCCAGCAGCGAGACAGTCAGCTCCTATAATTCACCCCTCCACTTT. This gives the protein CASSETVSSYNSPLHF.

This sequence joins TRBV7-2 and TRBJ2-1; TRBD2 agrees at 10 bases. The length of the CDR3 is 21 residues. Germline values: CDR1 SGHTA, CDR2 FQGNSA. J was trimmed by 0 bases and V by 0 bases; bases with no gene match: 14. The CDR3 DNA sequence: TGTGCCAGCAGCTTAGCCCCTAGCGGGAGATCCGACCCTAGCTCCTACAATGAGCAGTTCTTC. It encodes CASSLAPSGRSDPSSYNEQFF.

V usage is TRBV7-9 and J usage is TRBJ2-7, with D possibly TRBD2 on 5 matching bases. CDR1 is SEHNR, CDR2 FQNEAQ, per germline (reference sequence). V was pared by 4 bases and J by 6 bases, with 28 bases between. CDR3 length equals 18 residues. CDR3 sequence reads: CASSSKSFRLSPPPEQYF. The CDR3 DNA is TGTGCCAGCAGCTCCAAATCCTTCAGACTAAGTCCGCCACCCGAGCAGTACTTC.

The V gene is TRBV13, the J gene TRBJ1-2; no clear D. Trimming left V 5 bases short and J 1 base short, with 5 bases between. The germline V gene has CDR1 PRHDT and CDR2 FYEKMQ (reference sequence). The CDR3 is 12 residues long. CDR3 residues: CASSVYNYGYTF. CDR3 coding DNA: TGTGCCAGCAGCGTATATAACTATGGCTACACCTTC.

In its sample, this clone was seen once. J is TRBJ2-3 and V is TRBV11-2, with 8 nucleotides matching TRBD2. The J segment lost 2 bases and the V segment lost 4 bases, leaving 8 bases of the junction unmatched. From germline, CDR1 is SGHAT and CDR2 FQNNGV. There are 16 residues in the CDR3. In nucleotides, the CDR3 is TGTGCCAGCAGCTCCATAGCGGGGTCGATCACAGATACGCAGTATTTT. Translating gives CASSSIAGSITDTQYF.

The chain combines TRBV4-1 with TRBJ2-2; 9 bases fit TRBD1. This CDR3 spans 14 amino acids. V lost 4 bases, J lost 6 bases, and 3 bases stayed unmatched. From germline, CDR1 is MGHRA and CDR2 YSYEKL. Here the CDR3 reads CASSRNRGPGELFF. The CDR3 DNA sequence: TGCGCCAGCAGCCGAAACAGGGGGCCCGGGGAGCTGTTTTTT.

This clone was picked up many times. The chain uses TRBV14 and TRBJ2-2, with D unclear. The CDR3 loop spans 13 amino acids. CDR1 and CDR2 (germline): SGHDN, FVKESK. Trimming took off 9 bases at V and 0 bases at J, with 8 bases between the two ends. The CDR3 DNA reads TGTGCCAGTCGACAAGCGAACACCGGGGAGCTGTTTTTT. Protein product: CASRQANTGELFF.

The chain is built from TRBV28 and TRBJ2-7; D is possibly TRBD1 (6 bases). V was trimmed by 6 bases and J by 6 bases, leaving 12 bases between them. Germline V CDR1 and CDR2: MDHEN, SYDVKM. The length of the CDR3 is 12 residues. CDR3 sequence: CASSPGVGEQYF. In DNA form, the CDR3 reads TGTGCCAGCAGCCCAGGGGTTGGCGAGCAGTACTTC.

This clone was detected a few times. This chain connects TRBV29-1 to TRBJ2-1, with 12 bases aligning to TRBD2. There are 16 residues in the CDR3. With 7 bases clipped from V and 2 bases from J, the junction kept 9 bases outside the gene matches. Looked up from germline, CDR1 is SQVTM and CDR2 is ANQGSEA. CDR3: CSAGRLAGVTYNEQFF. In nucleotides, the CDR3 is TGCAGCGCCGGAAGACTAGCGGGAGTGACCTACAATGAGCAGTTCTTC.

Details on this clone: Other DNA sequences in this sample translate to the same CDR3. The chain couples TRBV28 to TRBJ2-7; 7 nucleotides align to TRBD1. Germline V gene data show CDR1 as MDHEN and CDR2 as SYDVKM. This CDR3 contains 14 residues. With V trimmed by 6 bases and J by 4 bases, 9 bases remained unmatched. The CDR3 sequence is CASRRQGISYEQYF. CDR3 nucleotide sequence: TGTGCCAGCAGGCGACAGGGAATCTCGTACGAGCAGTACTTC.

The rearrangement joins TRBV27 to TRBJ2-1, with 8 bases aligning to TRBD2. Germline-derived CDR1 and CDR2 are MNHEY and SMNVEV (reference sequence). V lost 7 bases, J lost 2 bases, and 10 bases stayed unmatched. The CDR3 extends over 16 amino acids. Here the CDR3 reads CASTNGGGTTYNEQFF. The CDR3 coding sequence is TGTGCCAGCACCAACGGGGGGGGCACAACCTACAATGAGCAGTTCTTC.